This TCR beta chain stems from a study of CD8 T cells in Susac syndrome. When the RNA was reverse transcribed, random hexamers were used with an input of roughly 0.5 to 1 ug. The TCR beta CDR3 was amplified by immunoSEQ multiplex PCR across 54 Vbeta, 13 Jbeta. TCRdb independently ran MiXCR on the immunoSEQ multiplex PCR reads; one entry per CDR3 protein. Among around 80,000 distinct CDR3 sequences listed, 75% to 95% were seen once. Included as multiple sclerosis controls were treatment-naive patients who had stable or active relapsing-remitting disease. Germline loops: CDR1 MNHNY, CDR2 SVGAGI (reference sequence). V lost 5 bases and J lost 7, with 15 bases in between. The CDR3 is 13 residues long.

The source material was CD8+ T cells from PBMCs. The sequence was collected from a human donor with multiple sclerosis. The V gene is TRBV6-6, the J gene TRBJ2-7; D possibly uses TRBD1 or TRBD2 (6 bases each). As DNA, the CDR3 is TGTGCCAGCAGTCCAGGGGAGGCGGGAGAGCAGTACTTC. It yields the protein CASSPGEAGEQYF.